The present entry profiles one T cell receptor beta chain with its context. Its specificity is unknown. Generated by immunoSEQ multiplex PCR, the TCRdb table keeps only in-frame clones and is missing some. The repertoire consists of about 15,000 clones, with around 70% occurring once and the leading ten covering about 55%. Germline V gene sequence: CDR1 GTSNPN, CDR2 SVGIG (reference sequence). With 4 bases clipped from V and 4 bases from J, the junction kept 2 bases outside the gene matches. The CDR3 length is 12 residues. The sample originates from a study of radiotherapy plus CTLA-4 blockade in lung cancer. Study details: Disease control was achieved by over 25% of patients, and objective responses by less than 20%.

Findings and caveats of the study: According to reports, early shifts in blood T cell clones, alongside interferon-beta, forecast response most accurately.

The TCR originated in a human donor with non-small cell lung cancer whose response to radiotherapy plus ipilimumab could not be evaluated. The chain carries TRBV30 and TRBJ1-2; TRBD1 matches 8 bases. Sequencing used peripheral blood, obtained from a patient treated with radiotherapy plus ipilimumab. The CDR3 loop reads CAWIGTGYGYTF. The CDR3 DNA reads as TGTGCCTGGATAGGGACAGGCTATGGCTACACCTTC.